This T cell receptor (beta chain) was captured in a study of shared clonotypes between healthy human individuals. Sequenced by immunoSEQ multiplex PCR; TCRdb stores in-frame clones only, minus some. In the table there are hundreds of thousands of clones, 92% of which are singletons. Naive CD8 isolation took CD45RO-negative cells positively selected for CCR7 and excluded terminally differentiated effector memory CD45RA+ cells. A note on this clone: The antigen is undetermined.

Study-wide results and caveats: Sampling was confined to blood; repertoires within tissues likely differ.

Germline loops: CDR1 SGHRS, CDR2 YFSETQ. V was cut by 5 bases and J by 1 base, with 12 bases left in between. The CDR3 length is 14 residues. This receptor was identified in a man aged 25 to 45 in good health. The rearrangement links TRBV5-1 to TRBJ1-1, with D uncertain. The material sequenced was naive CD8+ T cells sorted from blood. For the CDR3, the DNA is TGCGCCAGCAGACTTGAAGGATGGAACACTGAAGCTTTCTTT. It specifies CASRLEGWNTEAFF.